This T cell receptor (beta chain) is from a study of blood T cells in healthy people across ages. Study conclusions and caveats: In older individuals, TCR beta diversity per million T cells was lower, falling roughly linearly with age.

Notes on this clonotype: Its antigen is as yet unknown.

Trimming removed 2 bases from V and 4 bases from J, with 12 bases in between. This CDR3 contains 14 residues. CDR1 and CDR2 (germline): GTSNPN, SVGIG (reference sequence). Then a second PCR, running about 7 to 11 cycles, was carried out with a sample-barcoded 5' primer and a J-beta primer mix. MiXCR, applied by TCRdb to the 5' RACE reads, yields one record per CDR3 protein. The sample has more than 800,000 distinct CDR3 sequences, around 26% seen once. Sequencing was carried out using blood. This TCR was sampled from a woman of 80 years or more in good health. This rearrangement joins TRBV30 to TRBJ1-5, with a tentative D call TRBD1 (5 bases). The CDR3, as DNA: TGTGCCTGGAGTACCGACAGAGGTAATCAGCCCCAGCATTTT. Protein product: CAWSTDRGNQPQHF.